The rows below give T cell receptor beta chains drawn from one sample of a study of T cells in Graves' hyperthyroidism and ophthalmopathy. TCRdb re-called the multiplex PCR reads with MiXCR, one entry per CDR3 protein. The table lists fewer than 750,000 distinct CDR3 sequences, roughly 14% of them singletons, with 3.5% to 4.5% in the top ten. What was sequenced was blood. The receptors come from a woman aged 40 to 49 with Graves' ophthalmopathy. CDR3s leave out the opening cysteine and the closing phenylalanine or tryptophan. A D gene is named only where the DNA matches it firmly.

j_gene	v_gene	d_gene	CDR3aa
TRBJ2-1	TRBV7-2	.	ASSARSSYNEQF
TRBJ1-2	TRBV12-3/TRBV12-4	TRBD1	ASSLTGTEKAT
TRBJ2-7	TRBV20-1	TRBD2	SARSGTSLYEQH
TRBJ1-3	TRBV20-1	.	SASESGNTIY
TRBJ2-7	TRBV29-1	.	SATGRTGPSYEQY
TRBJ2-7	TRBV11-2	TRBD1	ASSLGGPRQGREQY
TRBJ2-5	TRBV24-1	.	ATSGGIQETQY
TRBJ2-2	TRBV7-2	.	ASSLIITGELF
TRBJ2-7	TRBV4-1	.	ASSHQGGEQY
TRBJ2-7	TRBV28	TRBD1	ASSFWQGDYEQY
TRBJ2-7	TRBV24-1	TRBD1	ATSDDRGPTYEQY
TRBJ2-2	TRBV6-2/TRBV6-3	TRBD2	ASSIPPGLAGHTGELF
TRBJ2-5	TRBV7-2	.	ASSLAGVLRY
TRBJ2-5	TRBV20-1	TRBD2	SAETSGEETQY
TRBJ2-2	TRBV5-1	.	ASSLTRTVNTGELF
TRBJ1-1	TRBV12-3/TRBV12-4	.	ATQRGYTEAF
TRBJ1-3	TRBV29-1	.	SVVHGAKGNTIY
TRBJ2-2	TRBV5-1	.	ASSLGLRPIDTGELF
TRBJ1-1	TRBV6-5	.	ASSYSPVFTEAF
TRBJ1-2	TRBV28	.	ASSSSGAVFYGYT
TRBJ2-4	TRBV12-3/TRBV12-4	.	ASNLGQGNIQY
TRBJ1-1	TRBV19	.	ASSLWNMNTEAF
TRBJ2-2	TRBV20-1	TRBD1	SAREARDRGLYTGELF
TRBJ2-7	TRBV7-8	TRBD2	ASSVYQRVGRTSGRAHEQY
TRBJ1-2	TRBV28	.	ASSSVRGHYYGYT
TRBJ2-5	TRBV5-1	.	ASGAGDQETQY
TRBJ2-5	TRBV29-1	TRBD1	SVEVGGETQY
TRBJ2-7	TRBV11-2	.	ASSLSSLEEQY
TRBJ1-2	TRBV30	.	AWSVFQGSVGGYT
TRBJ2-7	TRBV18	.	ASSPPDRYEQY
TRBJ1-5	TRBV20-1	.	SARENSNQPQH
TRBJ2-7	TRBV20-1	.	SARAGSSYEQY
TRBJ1-5	TRBV12-3/TRBV12-4	.	ASRLRWGNQPQH
TRBJ2-7	TRBV27	TRBD2	ASRLELAAYEQY
TRBJ1-1	TRBV12-3/TRBV12-4	.	ASSSGRGIPEAF
TRBJ2-4	TRBV6-2/TRBV6-3	TRBD1	ASSYLSGTGSSEGKNIQY
TRBJ2-3	TRBV15	.	ATSNPSAWSTDTQY
TRBJ1-2	TRBV30	.	AWRRTGGAWGYT
TRBJ2-7	TRBV10-3	TRBD1	AIRPWDSYEQY
TRBJ2-4	TRBV6-5	.	ASITSSHMNIQY
TRBJ1-1	TRBV5-1	.	ASSLGSGDYNTEAF
TRBJ2-2	TRBV2	.	ASSVVRTNTGELF
TRBJ2-5	TRBV7-9	.	ASSLTAGFEAQY
TRBJ2-7	TRBV11-2	.	ASSLSHYNRDPNEQY
TRBJ1-1	TRBV12-3/TRBV12-4	TRBD1	ASSLSDRVDSEAF
TRBJ2-7	TRBV5-8	TRBD2	ASNPGLPTDEQY
TRBJ2-5	TRBV4-3	.	ASSHGSLTGRETQY
TRBJ2-7	TRBV6-2/TRBV6-3	TRBD1	ASRDRGGLGEQY
TRBJ1-1	TRBV19	.	ASSTTGGWTEAF
TRBJ2-2	TRBV6-2/TRBV6-3	.	ASSPWRGVALNTGELF